A selection of T cell receptor beta chains follows, all from one sample in a study of vaccination and CD4 T cells after COVID-19. The antigens these receptors bind are not known. Using its own MiXCR run on the PCR reads, TCRdb lists one record per CDR3 protein. The sample records over 13,000 distinct CDR3 sequences, roughly 51% being singletons. Sequencing was performed on CD4+ T cells from blood, cultured in vitro. The receptor set was obtained from a human donor who had recovered from COVID-19. CDR3s leave out the opening cysteine and the closing phenylalanine or tryptophan. Fields, in order: D gene, V gene, CDR3 protein. A D gene is named only where the DNA matches it firmly.

D: .; V: TRBV7-4; CDR3: ARDRSTNTEAF
D: .; V: TRBV21-1; CDR3: ASSKDLRGSYEQY
D: TRBD1; V: TRBV6-2/TRBV6-3; CDR3: ASSAGTGGYEQY
D: TRBD2; V: TRBV2; CDR3: ASSFRLAYEQF
D: .; V: TRBV7-9; CDR3: ASSHRDKVD
D: .; V: TRBV25-1; CDR3: ASRGNFYEQY
D: TRBD2; V: TRBV24-1; CDR3: ATSRGGRDIQY
D: .; V: TRBV6-1; CDR3: ASSQGHNQPQH
D: .; V: TRBV20-1; CDR3: SASVGGTSGSYEQY
D: TRBD2; V: TRBV6-1; CDR3: ASYPTRRGGYEQY
D: TRBD1; V: TRBV10-3; CDR3: AISADRAYGYT
D: .; V: TRBV5-4; CDR3: ASSLDGGVDQPQH
D: .; V: TRBV2; CDR3: ASSARQSSYEQY
D: .; V: TRBV6-1; CDR3: ASSEATGSSGNTIY
D: .; V: TRBV5-1; CDR3: ASSLQGANYGYT
D: .; V: TRBV30; CDR3: AWSVFWGENEQF
D: TRBD1; V: TRBV28; CDR3: ASRPGQAFWEQF
D: TRBD1; V: TRBV12-3/TRBV12-4; CDR3: ASSEGQGFNEQY
D: .; V: TRBV11-2; CDR3: ASSGGAGTATYNEQF
D: .; V: TRBV20-1; CDR3: SAKHSNQPQH
D: .; V: TRBV7-3; CDR3: ASSPSRDTSYEQY
D: .; V: TRBV19; CDR3: ASNRPYTEAF